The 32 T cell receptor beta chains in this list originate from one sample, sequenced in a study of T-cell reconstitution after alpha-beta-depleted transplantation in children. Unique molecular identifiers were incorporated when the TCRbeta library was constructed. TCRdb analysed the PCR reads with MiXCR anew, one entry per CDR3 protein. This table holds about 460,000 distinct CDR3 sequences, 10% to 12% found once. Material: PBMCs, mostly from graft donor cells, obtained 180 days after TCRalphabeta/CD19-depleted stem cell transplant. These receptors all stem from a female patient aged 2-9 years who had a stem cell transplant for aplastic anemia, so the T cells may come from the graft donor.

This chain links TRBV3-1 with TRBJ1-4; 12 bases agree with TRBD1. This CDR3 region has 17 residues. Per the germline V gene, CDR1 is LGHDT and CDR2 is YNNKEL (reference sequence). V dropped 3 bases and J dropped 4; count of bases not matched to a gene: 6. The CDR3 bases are TGTGCCAGCAGCCACCGGGACAGGGGGCGGGGTAATGAAAAACTGTTTTTT. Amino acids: CASSHRDRGRGNEKLFF.

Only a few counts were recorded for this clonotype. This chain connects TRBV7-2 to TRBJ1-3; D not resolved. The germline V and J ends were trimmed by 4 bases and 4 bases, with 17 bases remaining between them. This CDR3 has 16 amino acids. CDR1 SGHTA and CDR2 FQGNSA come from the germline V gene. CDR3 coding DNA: TGTGCCAGCAGCTCGCCCCCCAGGTCTAAGGGAAACACCATATATTTT. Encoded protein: CASSSPPRSKGNTIYF.

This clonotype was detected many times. The CDR3 protein is CASSVGGSYNEQFF. The CDR3 bases are TGTGCCAGCAGCGTAGGCGGGAGTTACAATGAGCAGTTCTTC. The V gene is TRBV9, the J gene TRBJ2-1; 7 bases map to TRBD2. Germline CDR1 reads SGDLS; CDR2 reads YYNGEE. This CDR3 contains 14 residues. The trim removed 0 bases at V and 4 bases at J, leaving 1 base unmatched.

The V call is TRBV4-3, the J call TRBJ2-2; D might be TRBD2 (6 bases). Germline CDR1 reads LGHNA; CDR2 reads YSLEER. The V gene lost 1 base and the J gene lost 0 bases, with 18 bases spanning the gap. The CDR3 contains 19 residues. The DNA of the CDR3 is TGCGCCAGCAGCCAAGTATTGGGACTCCCGACGCCGAACACCGGGGAGCTGTTTTTT. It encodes CASSQVLGLPTPNTGELFF.

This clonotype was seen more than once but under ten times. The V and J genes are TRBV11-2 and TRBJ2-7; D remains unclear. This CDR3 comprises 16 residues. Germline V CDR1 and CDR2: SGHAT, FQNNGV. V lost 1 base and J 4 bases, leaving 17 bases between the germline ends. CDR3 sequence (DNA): TGTGCCAGCAGCTTAGTAACCGGGCGGAGTACGTACGAGCAGTACTTC. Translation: CASSLVTGRSTYEQYF.

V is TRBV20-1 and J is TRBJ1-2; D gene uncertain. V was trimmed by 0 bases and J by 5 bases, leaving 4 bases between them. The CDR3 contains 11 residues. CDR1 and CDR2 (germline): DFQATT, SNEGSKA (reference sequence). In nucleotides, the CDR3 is TGCAGTGCTAGAGATCCGTATGGCTACACCTTC. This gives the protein CSARDPYGYTF.

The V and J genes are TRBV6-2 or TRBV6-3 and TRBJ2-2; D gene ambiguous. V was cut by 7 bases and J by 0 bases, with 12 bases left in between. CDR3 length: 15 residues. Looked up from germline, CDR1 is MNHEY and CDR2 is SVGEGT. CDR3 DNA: TGTGCCAGCACCCAGATGGACCCGAACACCGGGGAGCTGTTTTTT. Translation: CASTQMDPNTGELFF.

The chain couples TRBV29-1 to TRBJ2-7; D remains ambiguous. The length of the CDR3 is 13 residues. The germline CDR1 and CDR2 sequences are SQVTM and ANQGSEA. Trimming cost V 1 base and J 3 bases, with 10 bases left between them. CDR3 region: CSVEGHNFYEQYF. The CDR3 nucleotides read TGCAGCGTTGAAGGGCATAACTTCTACGAGCAGTACTTC.

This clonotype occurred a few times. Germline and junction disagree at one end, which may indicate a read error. CDR3 bases: TGCAGCGCTAGACAGGGCGGAGGCTACACCTTC. Its translation is CSARQGGGYTF. The chain has TRBV20-1 and TRBJ1-2; 7 bases match TRBD1. This CDR3 comprises 11 residues. Germline values: CDR1 DFQATT, CDR2 SNEGSKA (reference sequence).

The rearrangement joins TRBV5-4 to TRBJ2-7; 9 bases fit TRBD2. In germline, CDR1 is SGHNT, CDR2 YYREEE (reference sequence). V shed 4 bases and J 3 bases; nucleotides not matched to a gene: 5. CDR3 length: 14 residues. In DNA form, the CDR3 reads TGTGCCAGCAGCAAGGGACTAGCTGGCTACGAGCAGTACGTC. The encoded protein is CASSKGLAGYEQYV.

The CDR3 spells CASRGGWAARYTEAFF. The CDR3 nucleotides read TGTGCCAGCAGAGGAGGCTGGGCGGCTAGGTACACTGAAGCTTTCTTT. The chain employs TRBV5-5 and TRBJ1-1; D is undetermined. The CDR3 length is 16 residues. V gave up 5 bases and J gave up 3 bases, with 20 bases separating them. Germline CDR1 and CDR2: SGHKS and YYEKEE (reference sequence).

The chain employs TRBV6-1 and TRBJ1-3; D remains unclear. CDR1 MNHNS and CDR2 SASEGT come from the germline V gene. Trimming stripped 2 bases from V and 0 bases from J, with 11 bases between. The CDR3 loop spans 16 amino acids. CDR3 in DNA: TGTGCCAGCAGTGAAAGGACTCCGAGCTCTGGAAACACCATATATTTT. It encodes CASSERTPSSGNTIYF.

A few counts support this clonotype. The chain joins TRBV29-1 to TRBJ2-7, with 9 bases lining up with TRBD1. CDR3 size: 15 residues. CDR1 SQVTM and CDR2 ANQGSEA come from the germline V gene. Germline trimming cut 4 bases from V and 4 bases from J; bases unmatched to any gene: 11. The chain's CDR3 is CSVGTGGSRPYEQYF. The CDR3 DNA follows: TGCAGCGTTGGCACAGGGGGCTCTAGGCCTTACGAGCAGTACTTC.

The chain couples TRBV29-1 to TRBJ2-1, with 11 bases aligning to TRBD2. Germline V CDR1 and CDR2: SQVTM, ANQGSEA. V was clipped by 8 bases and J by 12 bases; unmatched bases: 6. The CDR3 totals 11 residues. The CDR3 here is CSTGLAEGQFF. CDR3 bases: TGCAGCACGGGACTAGCGGAGGGGCAGTTCTTC.

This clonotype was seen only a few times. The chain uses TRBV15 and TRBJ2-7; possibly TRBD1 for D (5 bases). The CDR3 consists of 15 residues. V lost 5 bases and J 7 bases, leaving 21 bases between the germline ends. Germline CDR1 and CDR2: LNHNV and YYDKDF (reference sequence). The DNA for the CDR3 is TGTGCCACCAGCGCGGCCTTGACAGTGGTCGGGGAGCAGTACTTC. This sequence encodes CATSAALTVVGEQYF. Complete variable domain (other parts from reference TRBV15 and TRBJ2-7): DAMVIQNPRYQVTQFGKPVTLSCSQTLNHNVMYWYQQKSSQAPKLLFHYYDKDFNNEADTPDNFQSRRPNTSFCFLDIRSPGLGDTAMYLCATSAALTVVGEQYFGPGTRLTVT.

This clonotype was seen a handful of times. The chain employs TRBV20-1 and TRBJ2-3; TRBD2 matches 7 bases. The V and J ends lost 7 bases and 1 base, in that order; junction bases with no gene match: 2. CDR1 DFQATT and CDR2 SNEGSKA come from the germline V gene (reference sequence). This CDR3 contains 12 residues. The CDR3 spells CSGLAGTDTQYF. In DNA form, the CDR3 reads TGCAGTGGACTAGCCGGCACAGATACGCAGTATTTT.

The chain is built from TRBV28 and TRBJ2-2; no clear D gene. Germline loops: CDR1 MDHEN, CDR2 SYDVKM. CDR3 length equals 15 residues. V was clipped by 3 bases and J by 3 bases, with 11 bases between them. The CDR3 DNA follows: TGTGCCAGCAGTTTCAGGTGGCCTTACACCGGGGAGCTGTTTTTT. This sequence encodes CASSFRWPYTGELFF. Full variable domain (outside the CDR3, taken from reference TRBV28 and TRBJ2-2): DVKVTQSSRYLVKRTGEKVFLECVQDMDHENMFWYRQDPGLGLRLIYFSYDVKMKEKGDIPEGYSVSREKKERFSLILESASTNQTSMYLCASSFRWPYTGELFFGEGSRLTVL.

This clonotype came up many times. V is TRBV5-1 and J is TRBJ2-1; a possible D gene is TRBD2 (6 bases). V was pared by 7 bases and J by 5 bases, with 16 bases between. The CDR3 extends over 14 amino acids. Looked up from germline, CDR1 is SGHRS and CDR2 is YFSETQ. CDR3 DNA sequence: TGCGCCAGCGGTGGGCCGGGGGATGACAATGAGCAGTTCTTC. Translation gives CASGGPGDDNEQFF.

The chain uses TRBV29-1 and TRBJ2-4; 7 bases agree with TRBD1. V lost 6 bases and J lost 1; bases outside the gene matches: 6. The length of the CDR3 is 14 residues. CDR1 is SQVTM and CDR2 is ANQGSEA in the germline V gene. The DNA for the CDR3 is TGCAGCGTCAGGGGGTTGGTGGCCAAAAACATTCAGTACTTC. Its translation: CSVRGLVAKNIQYF.

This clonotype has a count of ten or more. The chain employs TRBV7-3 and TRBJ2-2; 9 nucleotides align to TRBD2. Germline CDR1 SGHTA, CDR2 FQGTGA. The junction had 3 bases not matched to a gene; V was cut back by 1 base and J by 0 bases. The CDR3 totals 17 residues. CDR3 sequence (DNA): TGTGCCAGCAGCTTAATAGCGGGAGCCCCGAACACCGGGGAGCTGTTTTTT. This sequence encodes CASSLIAGAPNTGELFF. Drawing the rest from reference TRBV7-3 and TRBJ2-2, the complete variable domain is GAGVSQTPSNKVTEKGKYVELRCDPISGHTALYWYRQSLGQGPEFLIYFQGTGAADDSGLPNDRFFAVRPEGSVSTLKIQRTERGDSAVYLCASSLIAGAPNTGELFFGEGSRLTVL.

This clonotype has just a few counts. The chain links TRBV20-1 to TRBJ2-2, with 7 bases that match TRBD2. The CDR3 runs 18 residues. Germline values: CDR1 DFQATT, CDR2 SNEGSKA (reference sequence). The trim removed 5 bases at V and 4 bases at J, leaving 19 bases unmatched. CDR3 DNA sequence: TGCAGTGCTTATAATACGGGACTACGCCTTAAAACCACCGGGGAGCTGTTTTTT. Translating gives CSAYNTGLRLKTTGELFF.

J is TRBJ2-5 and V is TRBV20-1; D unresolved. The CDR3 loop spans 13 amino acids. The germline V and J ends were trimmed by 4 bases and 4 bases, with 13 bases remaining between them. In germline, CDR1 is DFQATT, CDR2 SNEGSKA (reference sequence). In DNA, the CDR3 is TGCAGTGCTATCTGGAATACGGGAGAGACCCAGTACTTC. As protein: CSAIWNTGETQYF.

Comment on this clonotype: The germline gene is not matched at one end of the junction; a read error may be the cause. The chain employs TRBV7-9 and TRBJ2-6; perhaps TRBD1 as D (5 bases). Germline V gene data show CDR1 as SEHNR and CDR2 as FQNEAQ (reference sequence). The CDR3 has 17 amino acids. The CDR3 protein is CASTRAPGRSGANGLTF. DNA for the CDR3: TGTGCCAGCACTCGAGCCCCCGGGCGCTCTGGGGCCAACGGCCTGACTTTC.

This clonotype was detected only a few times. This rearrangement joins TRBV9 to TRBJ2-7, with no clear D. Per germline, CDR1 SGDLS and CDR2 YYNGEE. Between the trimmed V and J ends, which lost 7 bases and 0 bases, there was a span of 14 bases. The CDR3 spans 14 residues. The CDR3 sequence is CASSRQLSSYEQYF. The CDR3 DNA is TGTGCCAGCTCGAGGCAGCTAAGCTCCTACGAGCAGTACTTC.

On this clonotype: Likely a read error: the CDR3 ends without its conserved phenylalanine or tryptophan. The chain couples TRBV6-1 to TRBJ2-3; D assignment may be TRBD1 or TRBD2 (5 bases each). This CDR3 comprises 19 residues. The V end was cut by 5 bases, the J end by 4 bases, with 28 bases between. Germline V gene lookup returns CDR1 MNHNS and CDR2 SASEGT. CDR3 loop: CASSPYVVFEGPVADTQYS. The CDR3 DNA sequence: TGTGCCAGCAGTCCTTATGTGGTTTTCGAGGGGCCGGTCGCAGATACGCAGTATTCT.

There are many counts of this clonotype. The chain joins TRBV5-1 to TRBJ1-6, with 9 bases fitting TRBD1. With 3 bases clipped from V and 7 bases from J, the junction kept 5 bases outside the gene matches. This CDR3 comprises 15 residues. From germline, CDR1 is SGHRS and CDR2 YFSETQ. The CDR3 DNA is TGCGCCAGCAGCTCGGATGGACAGGGGAATTCACCCCTCCACTTT. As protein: CASSSDGQGNSPLHF.

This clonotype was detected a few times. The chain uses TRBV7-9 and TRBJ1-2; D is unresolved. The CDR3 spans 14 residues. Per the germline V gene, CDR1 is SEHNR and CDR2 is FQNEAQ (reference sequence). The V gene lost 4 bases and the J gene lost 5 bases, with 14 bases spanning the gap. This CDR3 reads CASSSGLAGYGYTF. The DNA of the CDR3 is TGTGCCAGCAGCTCCGGCCTGGCGGGGTATGGCTACACCTTC.

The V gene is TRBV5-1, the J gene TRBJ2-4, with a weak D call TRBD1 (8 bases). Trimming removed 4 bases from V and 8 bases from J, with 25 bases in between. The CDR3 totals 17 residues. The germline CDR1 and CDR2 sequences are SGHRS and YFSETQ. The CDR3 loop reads CASSPPTGATGGDIQYF. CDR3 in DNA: TGCGCCAGCAGCCCCCCCACGGGGGCAACAGGGGGGGACATTCAGTACTTC.

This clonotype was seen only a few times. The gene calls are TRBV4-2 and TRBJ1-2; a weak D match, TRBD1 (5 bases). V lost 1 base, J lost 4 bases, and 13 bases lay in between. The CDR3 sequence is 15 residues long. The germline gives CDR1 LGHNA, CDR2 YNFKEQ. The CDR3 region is CASSQARGSGYGYTF. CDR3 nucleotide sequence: TGTGCCAGCAGCCAAGCCCGGGGCTCGGGCTATGGCTACACCTTC.

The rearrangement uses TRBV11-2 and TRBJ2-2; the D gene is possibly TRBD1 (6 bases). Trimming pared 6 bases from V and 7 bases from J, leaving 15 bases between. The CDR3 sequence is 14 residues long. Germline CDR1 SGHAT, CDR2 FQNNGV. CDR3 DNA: TGTGCCAGCAGGCCACAGGGAGAGGTCGGGGAGCTGTTTTTT. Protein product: CASRPQGEVGELFF.

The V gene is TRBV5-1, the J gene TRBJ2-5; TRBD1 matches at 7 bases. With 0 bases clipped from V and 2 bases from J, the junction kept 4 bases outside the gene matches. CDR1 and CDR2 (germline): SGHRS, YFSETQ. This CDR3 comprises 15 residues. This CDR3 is CASSLELGQQETQYF. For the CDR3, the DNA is TGCGCCAGCAGCTTGGAATTGGGACAGCAAGAGACCCAGTACTTC.

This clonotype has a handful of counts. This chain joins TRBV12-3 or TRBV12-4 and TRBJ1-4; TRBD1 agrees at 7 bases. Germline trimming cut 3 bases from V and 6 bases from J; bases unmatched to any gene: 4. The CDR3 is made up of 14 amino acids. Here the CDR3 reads CASSFGRGDEKLFF. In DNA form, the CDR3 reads TGTGCCAGCAGTTTCGGCAGGGGGGATGAAAAACTGTTTTTT.